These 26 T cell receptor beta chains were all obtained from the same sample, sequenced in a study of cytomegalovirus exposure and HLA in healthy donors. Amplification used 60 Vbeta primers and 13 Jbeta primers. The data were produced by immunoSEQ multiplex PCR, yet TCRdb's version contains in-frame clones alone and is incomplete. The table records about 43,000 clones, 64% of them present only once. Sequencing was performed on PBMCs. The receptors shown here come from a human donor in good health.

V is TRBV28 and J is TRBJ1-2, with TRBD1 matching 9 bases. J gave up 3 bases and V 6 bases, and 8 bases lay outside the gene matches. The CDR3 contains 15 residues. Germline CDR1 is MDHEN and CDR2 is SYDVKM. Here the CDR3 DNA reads TGTGCCAGCAGCATCACAGGGGGCGCGGACTATGGCTACACCTTC. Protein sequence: CASSITGGADYGYTF.

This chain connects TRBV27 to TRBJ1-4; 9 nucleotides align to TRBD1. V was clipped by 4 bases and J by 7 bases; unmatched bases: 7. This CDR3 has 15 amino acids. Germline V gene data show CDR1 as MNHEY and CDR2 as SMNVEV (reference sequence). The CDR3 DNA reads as TGTGCCAGCAGTTCCCAACAGGGGGCACGTGAAAAACTGTTTTTT. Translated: CASSSQQGAREKLFF.

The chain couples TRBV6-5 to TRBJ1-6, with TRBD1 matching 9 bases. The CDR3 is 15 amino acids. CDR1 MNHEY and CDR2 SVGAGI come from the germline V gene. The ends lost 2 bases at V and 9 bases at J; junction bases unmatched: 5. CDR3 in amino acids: CASSYEQGAISPLHF. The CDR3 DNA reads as TGTGCCAGCAGTTACGAACAGGGGGCGATTTCACCCCTCCACTTT.

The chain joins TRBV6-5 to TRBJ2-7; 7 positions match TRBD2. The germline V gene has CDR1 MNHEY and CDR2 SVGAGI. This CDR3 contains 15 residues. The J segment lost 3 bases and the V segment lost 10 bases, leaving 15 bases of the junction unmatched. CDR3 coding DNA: TGTGCCACCACATCGGTGGCGGGGGACCTCTACGAGCAGTACTTC. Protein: CATTSVAGDLYEQYF.

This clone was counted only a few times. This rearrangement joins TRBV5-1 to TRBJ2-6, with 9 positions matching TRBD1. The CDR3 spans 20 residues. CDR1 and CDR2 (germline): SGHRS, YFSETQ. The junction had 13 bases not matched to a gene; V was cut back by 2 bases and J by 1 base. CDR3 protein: CASSFSSGTGFRSGANVLTF. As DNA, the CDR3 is TGCGCCAGCAGCTTCTCCTCCGGGACAGGGTTTAGATCTGGGGCCAACGTCCTGACTTTC.

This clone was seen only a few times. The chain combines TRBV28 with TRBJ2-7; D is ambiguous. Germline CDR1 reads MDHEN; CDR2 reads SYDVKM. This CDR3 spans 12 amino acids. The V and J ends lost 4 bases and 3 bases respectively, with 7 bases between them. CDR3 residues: CASSSAIYEQYF. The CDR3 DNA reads TGTGCCAGCAGTTCTGCGATCTACGAGCAGTACTTC.

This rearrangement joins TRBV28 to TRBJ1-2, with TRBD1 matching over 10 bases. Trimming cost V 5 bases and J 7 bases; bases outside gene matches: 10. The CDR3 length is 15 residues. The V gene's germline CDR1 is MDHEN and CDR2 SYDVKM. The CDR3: CASSPQGQGIAGYTF. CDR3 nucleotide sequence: TGTGCCAGCAGTCCCCAGGGACAGGGGATAGCTGGCTACACCTTC.

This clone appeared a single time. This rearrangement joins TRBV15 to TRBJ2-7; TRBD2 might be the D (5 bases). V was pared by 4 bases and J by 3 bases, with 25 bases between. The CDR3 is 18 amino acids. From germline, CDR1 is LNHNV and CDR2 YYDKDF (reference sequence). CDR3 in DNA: TGTGCCACCAGCAAACCCCTCACAGAGGCTAGCCCACACTACGAGCAGTACTTC. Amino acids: CATSKPLTEASPHYEQYF.

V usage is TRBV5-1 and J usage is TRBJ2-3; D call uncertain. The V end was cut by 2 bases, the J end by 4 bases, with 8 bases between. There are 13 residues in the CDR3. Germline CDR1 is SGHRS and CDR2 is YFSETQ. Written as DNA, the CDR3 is TGCGCCAGCAGCTTAGAGGTAGCAGATACGCAGTATTTT. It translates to CASSLEVADTQYF. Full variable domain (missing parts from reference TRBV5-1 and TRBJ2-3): KAGVTQTPRYLIKTRGQQVTLSCSPISGHRSVSWYQQTPGQGLQFLFEYFSETQRNKGNFPGRFSGRQFSNSRSEMNVSTLELGDSALYLCASSLEVADTQYFGPGTRLTVL.

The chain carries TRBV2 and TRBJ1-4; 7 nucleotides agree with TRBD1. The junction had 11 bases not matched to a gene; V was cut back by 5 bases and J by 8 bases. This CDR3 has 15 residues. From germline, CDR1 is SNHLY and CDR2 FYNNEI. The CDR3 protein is CASSRDSATREKLFF. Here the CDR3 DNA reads TGTGCCAGCAGTAGGGACAGTGCCACGAGAGAAAAACTGTTTTTT.

Here the CDR3 DNA reads TGTGCCATCCTAAGCCAGAAGGGGACAGATACGCAGTATTTT. Encoded protein: CAILSQKGTDTQYF. The chain combines TRBV6-1 with TRBJ2-3, with D possibly being TRBD1 (5 bases). The V gene lost 10 bases and the J gene lost 3 bases, with 17 bases spanning the gap. The CDR3 totals 14 residues. CDR1 is MNHNS and CDR2 is SASEGT in the germline V gene.

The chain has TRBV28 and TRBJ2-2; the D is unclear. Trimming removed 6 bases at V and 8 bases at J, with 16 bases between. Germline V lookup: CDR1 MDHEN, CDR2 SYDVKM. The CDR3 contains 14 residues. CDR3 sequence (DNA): TGTGCCAGCAGGGAGAGACTTCTCTCAGGGGAGCTGTTTTTT. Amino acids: CASRERLLSGELFF.

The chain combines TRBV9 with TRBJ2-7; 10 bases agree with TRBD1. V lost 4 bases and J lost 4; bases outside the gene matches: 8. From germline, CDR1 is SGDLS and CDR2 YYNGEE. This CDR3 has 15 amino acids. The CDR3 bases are TGTGCCAGCAGCCGGGGGGGGACAGGGGAGTACGAGCAGTACTTC. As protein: CASSRGGTGEYEQYF.

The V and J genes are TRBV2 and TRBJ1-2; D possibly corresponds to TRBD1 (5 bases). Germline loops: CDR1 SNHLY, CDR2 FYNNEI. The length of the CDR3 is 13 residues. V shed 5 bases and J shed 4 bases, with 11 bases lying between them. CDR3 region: CASSSQESYGYTF. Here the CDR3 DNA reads TGTGCCAGCAGTTCACAGGAGTCCTATGGCTACACCTTC.

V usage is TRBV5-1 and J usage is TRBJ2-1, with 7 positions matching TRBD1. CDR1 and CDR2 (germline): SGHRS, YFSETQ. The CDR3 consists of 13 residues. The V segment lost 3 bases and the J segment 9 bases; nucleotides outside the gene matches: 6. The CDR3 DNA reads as TGCGCCAGCAGCTGGGACAGTGCGGGTGAGCAGTTCTTC. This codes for CASSWDSAGEQFF.

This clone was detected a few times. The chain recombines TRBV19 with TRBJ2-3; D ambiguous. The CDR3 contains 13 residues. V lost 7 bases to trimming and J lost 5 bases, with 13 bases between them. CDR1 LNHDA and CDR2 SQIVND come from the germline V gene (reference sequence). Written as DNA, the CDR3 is TGTGCCAGTACTCACCCCTCGGGAGATACGCAGTATTTT. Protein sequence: CASTHPSGDTQYF.

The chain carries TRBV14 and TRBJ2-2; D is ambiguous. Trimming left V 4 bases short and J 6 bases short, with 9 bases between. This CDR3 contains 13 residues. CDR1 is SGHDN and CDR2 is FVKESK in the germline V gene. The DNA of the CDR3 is TGTGCCAGCAGCCCGCGTATTGCCGGGGAGCTGTTTTTT. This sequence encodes CASSPRIAGELFF. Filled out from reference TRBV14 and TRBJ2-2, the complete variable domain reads EAGVTQFPSHSVIEKGQTVTLRCDPISGHDNLYWYRRVMGKEIKFLLHFVKESKQDESGMPNNRFLAERTGGTYSTLKVQPAELEDSGVYFCASSPRIAGELFFGEGSRLTVL.

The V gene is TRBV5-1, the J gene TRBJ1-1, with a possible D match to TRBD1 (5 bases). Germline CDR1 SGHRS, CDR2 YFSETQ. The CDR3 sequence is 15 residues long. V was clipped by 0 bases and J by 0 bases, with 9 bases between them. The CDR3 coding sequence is TGCGCCAGCAGCTTGGGTGGAGGGGTGAACACTGAAGCTTTCTTT. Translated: CASSLGGGVNTEAFF.

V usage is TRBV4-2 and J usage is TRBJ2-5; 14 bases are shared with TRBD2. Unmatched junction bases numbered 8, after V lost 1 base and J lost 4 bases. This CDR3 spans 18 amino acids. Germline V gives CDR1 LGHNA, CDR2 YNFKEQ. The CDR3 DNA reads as TGTGCCAGCAGCCAAGTTGCCCTCGGGACTAGCGGGGGAGAGACCCAGTACTTC. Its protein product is CASSQVALGTSGGETQYF.

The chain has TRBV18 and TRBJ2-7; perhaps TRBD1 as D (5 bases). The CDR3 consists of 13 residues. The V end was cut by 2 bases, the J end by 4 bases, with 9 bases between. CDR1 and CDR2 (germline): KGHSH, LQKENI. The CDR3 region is CASSPATAYEQYF. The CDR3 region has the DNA TGTGCCAGCTCACCAGCGACAGCTTACGAGCAGTACTTC.

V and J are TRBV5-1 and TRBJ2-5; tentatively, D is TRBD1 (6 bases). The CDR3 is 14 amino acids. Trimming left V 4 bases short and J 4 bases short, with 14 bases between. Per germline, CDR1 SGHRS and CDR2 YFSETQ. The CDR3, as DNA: TGCGCCAGCAGCCCAGGACAGTCAAGAGAGACCCAGTACTTC. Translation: CASSPGQSRETQYF.

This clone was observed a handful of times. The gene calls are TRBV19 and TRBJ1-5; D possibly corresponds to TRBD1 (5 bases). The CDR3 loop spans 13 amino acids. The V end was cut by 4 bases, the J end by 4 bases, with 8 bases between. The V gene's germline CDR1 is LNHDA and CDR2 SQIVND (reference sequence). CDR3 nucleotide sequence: TGTGCCAGTAGTACCAACAGGAATCAGCCCCAGCATTTT. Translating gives CASSTNRNQPQHF.

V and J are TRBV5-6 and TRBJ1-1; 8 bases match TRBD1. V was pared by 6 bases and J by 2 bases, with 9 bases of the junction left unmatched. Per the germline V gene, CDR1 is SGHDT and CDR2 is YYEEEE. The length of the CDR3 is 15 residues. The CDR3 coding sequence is TGTGCCAGCACCCCGACAGGGGCCCTCAACACTGAAGCTTTCTTT. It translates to CASTPTGALNTEAFF. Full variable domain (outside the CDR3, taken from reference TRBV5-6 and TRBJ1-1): DAGVTQSPTHLIKTRGQQVTLRCSPKSGHDTVSWYQQALGQGPQFIFQYYEEEERQRGNFPDRFSGHQFPNYSSELNVNALLLGDSALYLCASTPTGALNTEAFFGQGTRLTVV.

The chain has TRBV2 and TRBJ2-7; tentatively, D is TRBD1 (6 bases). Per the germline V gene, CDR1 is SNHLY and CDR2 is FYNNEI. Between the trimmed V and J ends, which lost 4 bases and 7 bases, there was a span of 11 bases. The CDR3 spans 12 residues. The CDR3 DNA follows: TGTGCCAGCAGTGGGGGGCCGGGGGAGCAGTACTTC. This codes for CASSGGPGEQYF. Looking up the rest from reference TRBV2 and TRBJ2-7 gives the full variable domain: EPEVTQTPSHQVTQMGQEVILRCVPISNHLYFYWYRQILGQKVEFLVSFYNNEISEKSEIFDDQFSVERPDGSNFTLKIRSTKLEDSAMYFCASSGGPGEQYFGPGTRLTVT.

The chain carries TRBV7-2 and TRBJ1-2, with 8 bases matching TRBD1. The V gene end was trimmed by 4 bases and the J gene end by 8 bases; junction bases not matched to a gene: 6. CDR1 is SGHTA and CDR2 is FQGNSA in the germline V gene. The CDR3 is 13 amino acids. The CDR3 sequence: CASSSTGEDGYTF. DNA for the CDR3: TGTGCCAGCAGCTCGACAGGGGAGGACGGCTACACCTTC.

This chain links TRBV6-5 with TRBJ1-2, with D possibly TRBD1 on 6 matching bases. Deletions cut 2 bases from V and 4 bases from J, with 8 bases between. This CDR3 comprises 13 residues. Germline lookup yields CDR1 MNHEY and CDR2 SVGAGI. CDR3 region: CASSYRQAYGYTF. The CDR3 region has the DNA TGTGCCAGCAGTTACAGACAGGCCTATGGCTACACCTTC.